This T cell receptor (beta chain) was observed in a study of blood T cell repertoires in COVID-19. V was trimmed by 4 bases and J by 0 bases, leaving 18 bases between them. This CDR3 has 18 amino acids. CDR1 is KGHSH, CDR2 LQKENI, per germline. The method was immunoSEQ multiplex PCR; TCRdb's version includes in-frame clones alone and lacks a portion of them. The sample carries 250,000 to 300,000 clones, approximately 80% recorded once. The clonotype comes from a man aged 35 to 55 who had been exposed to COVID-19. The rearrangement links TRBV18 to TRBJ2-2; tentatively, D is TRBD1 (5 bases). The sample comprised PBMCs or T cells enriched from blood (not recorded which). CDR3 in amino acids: CASSLLRIETANTGELFF. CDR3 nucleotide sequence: TGTGCCAGCTCACTTCTACGTATTGAGACAGCGAACACCGGGGAGCTGTTTTTT.